This TCR beta chain was identified in a study of blood T cell repertoires in COVID-19. About the research overall: The study drew acute and convalescent COVID-19 samples from the United States, Italy and Spain. PBMCs, B-cell-depleted T cells, or T cells provided the cDNA or gDNA that made up the material.

This CDR3 is 17 amino acids long. Germline trimming cut 5 bases from V and 7 bases from J; bases unmatched to any gene: 14. Germline lookup yields CDR1 MGHRA and CDR2 YSYEKL. Original processing methods: The assay estimated nucleated cells by amplifying reference gene primers. Libraries were prepared by immunoSEQ multiplex PCR; TCRdb keeps only in-frame clonotypes and omits some of them. V and J calls and clone size are as listed in that table; D and trimming were resolved from the DNA. Of roughly 250,000 clones in the sample, roughly 87% were seen once. Cohorts were determined from participant-reported clinical history.

V usage is TRBV4-1 and J usage is TRBJ2-1; 10 bases align to TRBD2. Sequencing was done on a sample of PBMCs or T cells enriched from blood (not recorded which). The clonotype was recovered from a woman between 25 and 40 years old with acute COVID-19. The CDR3 DNA sequence: TGCGCCAGCAGCGGAGGGGGTTCTAGCGGGAGTGGGAATGAGCAGTTCTTC. Residues: CASSGGGSSGSGNEQFF.